The source of this T cell receptor (beta chain) is a study of T cells in Graves' hyperthyroidism and ophthalmopathy. Notes on the study in general: Also found in blood were most expanded thyroid clonotypes above 0.001.

V was cut by 0 bases and J by 4 bases, with 7 bases left in between. The CDR3 sequence is 14 residues long. CDR1 and CDR2 (germline): SGHTS, YDEGEE. The TCR beta CDR3 regions underwent amplification using RNA transcripts as the source. The HTBI primer set was used in a first-round RT-PCR of the TCR CDR3. Via MiXCR, TCRdb re-called the multiplex PCR reads, giving one row per CDR3 protein. This sample has about 560,000 distinct CDR3 sequences, with roughly 17% found just once. For this clonotype: Antigen unknown.

Stable hyperthyroidism: no ophthalmopathy progression over 18 months of follow-up. Participants, patients aged 18 to 65, had newly diagnosed hyperthyroidism with a duration under 2 months. Patients with uncontrolled infections, other autoimmune diseases, pregnancy or lactation were excluded. Sequencing used blood. The V gene is TRBV5-8, the J gene TRBJ2-2; no clear D. This TCR was recovered from a woman aged 18-29 years with Graves' hyperthyroidism. The CDR3 here is CASSLVSSTGELFF. For the CDR3, the DNA is TGTGCCAGCAGCTTGGTTTCGTCCACCGGGGAGCTGTTTTTT. Using reference TRBV5-8 and TRBJ2-2 for the parts outside the CDR3, the full variable domain is EAGVTQSPTHLIKTRGQQATLRCSPISGHTSVYWYQQALGLGLQFLLWYDEGEERNRGNFPPRFSGRQFPNYSSELNVNALELEDSALYLCASSLVSSTGELFFGEGSRLTVL.